These 13 T cell receptor beta chains share one sample of origin, sequenced in a study of response to subunit inactivated influenza vaccine. One entry per CDR3 protein results from TCRdb running MiXCR on the RT-PCR reads. The sample consists of more than 700,000 distinct CDR3 sequences, 21% of them appearing once. Sequenced material: PBMCs from blood, taken 4 to 6 days after vaccination. The receptors come from a man between 45 and 60 years old who received an inactivated influenza vaccine.

As regards this clonotype: One junction end disagrees with the germline gene, perhaps due to a read error. This chain uses TRBV4-2 with TRBJ2-7, with D maybe TRBD2 (5 bases). The CDR3 is 13 amino acids. In germline, CDR1 is LGHNA, CDR2 YNFKEQ. The CDR3 DNA sequence: TGTACCAGCAGCCTTGTCGCGGGCCACGAGCAGTACTTC. It codes for CTSSLVAGHEQYF.

J is TRBJ2-7 and V is TRBV4-3; 11 positions match TRBD2. CDR3 length: 15 residues. Trimming cost V 1 base and J 6 bases; bases outside gene matches: 5. Germline V gives CDR1 LGHNA, CDR2 YSLEER. DNA for the CDR3: TGCGCCAGCAGCCAAGGTAGCGGGGGGGCCCTCGAGCAGTACTTC. This encodes CASSQGSGGALEQYF.

The chain joins TRBV25-1 to TRBJ2-3; possibly TRBD1 or TRBD2 for D (5 bases each). Looked up from germline, CDR1 is MGHDK and CDR2 is SYGVNS. Trimming removed 7 bases at V and 5 bases at J, with 13 bases between. The CDR3 contains 13 residues. The CDR3 region has the DNA TGTGCCAGCACTTTTGGGGGATTAGATACGCAGTATTTT. Translation: CASTFGGLDTQYF. Using reference TRBV25-1 and TRBJ2-3 for the parts outside the CDR3, the full variable domain is EADIYQTPRYLVIGTGKKITLECSQTMGHDKMYWYQQDPGMELHLIHYSYGVNSTEKGDLSSESTVSRIRTEHFPLTLESARPSHTSQYLCASTFGGLDTQYFGPGTRLTVL.

Only a few counts were recorded for this clonotype. This sequence joins TRBV12-3 or TRBV12-4 and TRBJ1-2; perhaps TRBD1 as D (6 bases). V lost 5 bases, J lost 4 bases, and 14 bases lay in between. The length of the CDR3 is 14 residues. The CDR3 coding sequence is TGTGCCAGCAGTACCACGGACAGTCTCTATGGCTACACCTTC. This sequence encodes CASSTTDSLYGYTF.

This clonotype occurred many times. The chain uses TRBV6-6 and TRBJ2-5; D is perhaps TRBD2 (7 bases). CDR1 MNHNY and CDR2 SVGAGI come from the germline V gene (reference sequence). Between the trimmed V and J ends, which lost 4 bases and 5 bases, there was a span of 11 bases. This CDR3 region has 13 residues. This CDR3 reads CASSSGGLETQYF. CDR3 coding DNA: TGTGCCAGCAGTTCCGGGGGGCTGGAGACCCAGTACTTC.

The chain is built from TRBV19 and TRBJ1-5, with D uncertain. V was cut by 4 bases and J by 4 bases, with 8 bases left in between. The germline CDR1 and CDR2 sequences are LNHDA and SQIVND (reference sequence). The CDR3 runs to 13 residues. Here the CDR3 reads CASSTKINQPQHF. In nucleotides, the CDR3 is TGTGCCAGTAGTACAAAAATAAATCAGCCCCAGCATTTT. Filled out from reference TRBV19 and TRBJ1-5, the complete variable domain reads DGGITQSPKYLFRKEGQNVTLSCEQNLNHDAMYWYRQDPGQGLRLIYYSQIVNDFQKGDIAEGYSVSREKKESFPLTVTSAQKNPTAFYLCASSTKINQPQHFGDGTRLSIL.

The V gene is TRBV11-2, the J gene TRBJ2-1; 7 bases line up with TRBD1. Germline assignment: CDR1 SGHAT and CDR2 FQNNGV. The CDR3 runs 14 residues. The junction had 10 bases not matched to a gene; V was cut back by 4 bases and J by 10 bases. CDR3 sequence reads: CASSSMTGKGEQFF. CDR3 sequence (DNA): TGTGCCAGCAGCTCCATGACAGGGAAGGGGGAGCAGTTCTTC.

This clonotype came up a few times. The chain recombines TRBV5-1 with TRBJ2-7, with D possibly being TRBD2 (6 bases). Trimming took 6 bases from V and 1 from J, leaving 14 bases between them. Germline CDR1 SGHRS, CDR2 YFSETQ. The CDR3 has 14 residues. CDR3 sequence: CASNTGGNSYEQYF. In nucleotides, the CDR3 is TGCGCCAGCAACACCGGGGGAAATTCCTACGAGCAGTACTTC.

The CDR3 loop is CSVEGPEEGQGVKFAAKNIQYF. The CDR3 DNA follows: TGCAGCGTTGAAGGGCCAGAAGAAGGACAGGGGGTCAAATTTGCGGCCAAAAACATTCAGTACTTC. V is TRBV29-1 and J is TRBJ2-4; 10 bases agree with TRBD1. CDR3 size: 22 residues. CDR1 is SQVTM and CDR2 is ANQGSEA in the germline V gene. V lost 1 base and J lost 1; bases outside the gene matches: 22.

The rearrangement links TRBV20-1 to TRBJ1-1; D may be TRBD1 (6 bases). Trimming pared 0 bases from V and 4 bases from J, leaving 12 bases between. From germline, CDR1 is DFQATT and CDR2 SNEGSKA (reference sequence). CDR3 length: 14 residues. The CDR3 sequence: CSAREDQGSTEAFF. Here the CDR3 DNA reads TGCAGTGCTAGAGAAGACCAGGGGAGCACTGAAGCTTTCTTT.

V is TRBV5-1 and J is TRBJ2-3; 13 bases fit TRBD2. V trimming: 6 bases; J trimming: 2 bases; junction bases outside the gene matches: 6. Germline lookup yields CDR1 SGHRS and CDR2 YFSETQ. The CDR3 extends over 16 amino acids. The DNA for the CDR3 is TGCGCCAGCATACCGGGACTAGCGGGAAACACAGATACGCAGTATTTT. This gives the protein CASIPGLAGNTDTQYF.

This clonotype was found a few times. This chain joins TRBV20-1 and TRBJ2-7; TRBD2 matches at 7 bases. CDR3 length: 15 amino acids. Germline trimming cut 3 bases from V and 4 bases from J; bases unmatched to any gene: 12. Germline loops: CDR1 DFQATT, CDR2 SNEGSKA (reference sequence). CDR3 sequence (DNA): TGCAGTGCTAGTGCGAGGGAGGGGTTGGTGTACGAGCAGTACTTC. Protein: CSASAREGLVYEQYF.

The rearrangement uses TRBV5-1 and TRBJ2-1, with 9 bases that match TRBD2. After removal of 1 base from V and 5 bases from J, the junction contained 7 bases not matched to a gene. This CDR3 has 16 residues. Germline CDR1 SGHRS, CDR2 YFSETQ. The CDR3 loop is CASSLQRLAANNEQFF. In DNA form, the CDR3 reads TGCGCCAGCAGCTTGCAGCGACTAGCGGCCAACAATGAGCAGTTCTTC.